This paragraph reports one TCR beta chain. This entry comes from a study of blood T cell repertoires in COVID-19. On the study more broadly: COVID-19 samples collected from the United States, Italy and Spain covered acute and convalescent phases.

V was clipped by 5 bases and J by 2 bases, with 12 bases between them. The germline V gene has CDR1 SEHNR and CDR2 FQNEAQ (reference sequence). The CDR3 spans 14 residues. TCRdb keeps only in-frame clones here, not all; method: immunoSEQ multiplex PCR. The repertoire holds roughly 150,000 clones, 75% to 85% seen once, with 7% to 10% in the top ten. Enrolled during active infection, Seattle patients were then followed longitudinally. V is TRBV7-9 and J is TRBJ1-1; no clear D. Sequencing used peripheral blood. This TCR derives from a woman in her sixties with COVID-19, enrolled during active disease. The CDR3 DNA is TGTGCCAGCAGCCTTCACAGCTCAAACACTGAAGCTTTCTTT. Translated: CASSLHSSNTEAFF.